Described below is a single T cell receptor (beta chain) sequence and its context. This clonotype was seen ten or more times. The target of this receptor is not known. Qualities for individual bases were not recorded, and no much larger clone is one base off. The data originate from a study of T-cell reconstitution after alpha-beta-depleted transplantation in children (TCRdb year 2016). About the full investigation: T-cell immune reconstitution after TCRalphabeta/CD19-depleted allogeneic hematopoietic cell transplantation in children was quantitatively tracked in the study by means of TCR repertoire profiling.

Summary of the overall study and its limitations: The high TCRbeta diversity at day 60 in some patients was ascribed to recipient T cells and intrathymic progenitors that had survived conditioning. Over the following months the frequencies of hyperexpanded clones went down, and after one year T-cell counts and TCRbeta diversity were mostly credited to newly produced T cells. About two months after transplant, the apparently early recovery of alphabetaT-cell counts reportedly depended on just several hundred clones that had expanded rapidly and came from non-depleted graft cells.

The treatment or condition label corresponds to: allogeneic hematopoietic cell transplantation with graft depleted of TCRalphabeta T cells and CD19 B cells. The children who served as transplant recipients had been given grafts of TCRalphabeta/CD19-depleted allogeneic hematopoietic cells. As encoded in the germline V gene, CDR1 is SGHRS while CDR2 is YFSETQ. The CDR3 starts with the cysteine, ends with the phenylalanine, and has 17 residues. Left in the record is the CDR3 DNA by itself, 51 bases read in frame from the first base. V is reduced by 6 bases and J by 0 bases, leaving a spacing of 21 bases between them. The method behind the library was PCR. Sequenced using an Illumina HiSeq 2500. Molecular barcoding was employed in the preparation of TCR libraries, with unique molecular identifiers being used to normalize TCRbeta repertoire quantification. The raw public data were reprocessed by TCRdb itself: fastp quality trimming at Q25, MiXCR clonotype calling, in-frame beta chains only. All rows with the same CDR3 protein become a single entry with the most common DNA and genes. A total of 550,000 to 800,000 distinct CDR3 sequences appear in this sample, 13% of them only once. 0.75% to 0.85% of the sample comes from the top ten.

Here the chain combines TRBV5-1 and TRBJ1-1, with the D gene not confidently named. This receptor was identified in a girl aged 2-9 years with congenital amegakaryocytic thrombocytopenia, due to receive a stem cell transplant. The material sequenced was PBMCs, taken before TCRalphabeta/CD19-depleted stem cell transplant. CDR3 reads: CASTKGPPGIMNTEAFF. DNA sequence: TGCGCCAGCACAAAAGGGCCCCCGGGGATCATGAACACTGAAGCTTTCTTT.